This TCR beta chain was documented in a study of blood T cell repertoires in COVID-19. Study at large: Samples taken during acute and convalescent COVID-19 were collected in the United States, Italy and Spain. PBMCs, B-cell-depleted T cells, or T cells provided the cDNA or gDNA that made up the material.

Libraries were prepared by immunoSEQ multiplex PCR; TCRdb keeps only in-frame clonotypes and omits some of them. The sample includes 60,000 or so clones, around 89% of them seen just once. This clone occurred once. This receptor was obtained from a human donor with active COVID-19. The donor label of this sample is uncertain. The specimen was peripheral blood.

Here the CDR3 reads CASTGTGLYEQYF. The CDR3 DNA is TGTGCCAGCACCGGGACAGGACTTTACGAGCAGTACTTC. The rearrangement links TRBV25-1 to TRBJ2-7; 8 bases are shared with TRBD1. J gave up 4 bases and V 7 bases, and 6 bases lay outside the gene matches. In germline, CDR1 is MGHDK, CDR2 SYGVNS. The CDR3 length is 13 residues.